The next 20 T cell receptor beta chains were all read from a single sample in a study of beta chain features in type 1 diabetes. General study findings and limits: When Type 1 diabetes patients were examined, their TCRB CDR3s proved moderately but significantly shorter in all four CD4+ subsets.

No antigen is known for these receptors. As every portion of the isolated RNA was reverse transcribed, the sequencing read expressed TCRB transcripts. Sequencing used immunoSEQ multiplex PCR; TCRdb keeps in-frame clones, though not all of them. The sample lists 250,000 to 350,000 clones, 13% to 15% occurring once. The sample taken for sequencing was naive CD4+ T cells from blood. These receptors all stem from a man in his thirties or forties with type 1 diabetes.

This clone was counted between two and nine times. The chain links TRBV6-6 to TRBJ2-7; tentatively, D is TRBD1 (5 bases). V lost 4 bases and J lost 4, with 20 bases in between. Germline CDR1 and CDR2: MNHNY and SVGAGI (reference sequence). The CDR3 loop spans 16 amino acids. The CDR3 sequence: CASSFPILGRDYEQYF. The CDR3, as DNA: TGTGCCAGCAGTTTCCCCATACTGGGCAGGGATTACGAGCAGTACTTC.

In its sample, this clone was seen a few times. This rearrangement joins TRBV7-3 to TRBJ2-5, with TRBD1 as a possible D gene (5 bases). Per germline, CDR1 SGHTA and CDR2 FQGTGA. V lost 2 bases, J lost 5 bases, and 12 bases lay in between. CDR3 size: 14 residues. As DNA, the CDR3 is TGTGCCAGCAGCTTAGACAGAGAGAGCGAGACCCAGTACTTC. It codes for CASSLDRESETQYF.

This clone appeared a few times. This chain connects TRBV18 to TRBJ1-1; D is unclear. Trimming took off 6 bases at V and 0 bases at J, with 14 bases between the two ends. Per germline, CDR1 KGHSH and CDR2 LQKENI. The CDR3 is 15 amino acids. The DNA for the CDR3 is TGTGCCAGCTCCCCGGCCCCAGGAATGAACACTGAAGCTTTCTTT. It codes for CASSPAPGMNTEAFF.

J is TRBJ1-2 and V is TRBV19; TRBD1 matches at 8 bases. This CDR3 contains 15 residues. Germline CDR1 reads LNHDA; CDR2 reads SQIVND (reference sequence). V gave up 6 bases and J gave up 4 bases; unmatched junction bases: 10. This CDR3 reads CASRTGTGILYGYTF. CDR3 nucleotides: TGTGCCAGTAGAACGGGGACAGGAATCCTCTATGGCTACACCTTC.

There are a few counts of this clone. The chain is built from TRBV12-5 and TRBJ2-3; the match to TRBD1 covers 8 bases. V dropped 6 bases and J dropped 5; count of bases not matched to a gene: 7. The germline V gene encodes CDR1 LGHNT and CDR2 FRNRAP. The CDR3 loop spans 14 amino acids. The CDR3 protein is CASGPGQGRDTQYF. The CDR3 bases are TGTGCTAGTGGACCCGGACAGGGAAGAGATACGCAGTATTTT.

There are a few counts of this clone. The chain recombines TRBV7-3 with TRBJ2-1; TRBD2 agrees at 8 bases. After removal of 6 bases from V and 4 bases from J, the junction contained 5 bases not matched to a gene. Germline V gene sequence: CDR1 SGHTA, CDR2 FQGTGA. CDR3 size: 14 residues. The chain's CDR3 is CASSTGLVYNEQFF. In DNA, the CDR3 is TGTGCCAGCAGTACGGGACTAGTATACAATGAGCAGTTCTTC.

This chain uses TRBV28 with TRBJ2-7; TRBD2 matches at 8 bases. The germline V gene has CDR1 MDHEN and CDR2 SYDVKM. Unmatched junction bases numbered 4, after V lost 6 bases and J lost 3 bases. The CDR3 has 13 residues. The CDR3: CASSVGTSYEQYF. CDR3 nucleotide sequence: TGTGCCAGCAGCGTTGGGACTAGCTACGAGCAGTACTTC. Drawing the rest from reference TRBV28 and TRBJ2-7, the complete variable domain is DVKVTQSSRYLVKRTGEKVFLECVQDMDHENMFWYRQDPGLGLRLIYFSYDVKMKEKGDIPEGYSVSREKKERFSLILESASTNQTSMYLCASSVGTSYEQYFGPGTRLTVT.

The chain combines TRBV19 with TRBJ1-2, with D maybe TRBD1 (5 bases). The CDR3 loop spans 18 amino acids. The germline V gene encodes CDR1 LNHDA and CDR2 SQIVND (reference sequence). V shed 7 bases and J shed 9 bases, with 33 bases lying between them. CDR3 loop: CASKTDGAPGSTSNSYTF. The CDR3 DNA reads TGTGCCAGTAAGACTGATGGGGCCCCCGGCAGCACTTCAAATAGCTACACCTTC.

The J gene is TRBJ2-1, the V gene TRBV9; TRBD2 agrees at 15 bases. Trimming at V came to 4 bases and at J to 6 bases, leaving 2 bases not matched to a gene. CDR3 length: 15 amino acids. Germline V gene data show CDR1 as SGDLS and CDR2 as YYNGEE. The CDR3 DNA follows: TGTGCCAGCAGCCGGACTAGCGGGAGGGCCAATGAGCAGTTCTTC. Protein sequence: CASSRTSGRANEQFF.

Only a few counts were recorded for this clone. This chain links TRBV9 with TRBJ2-5, with D possibly TRBD2 on 7 matching bases. Per germline, CDR1 SGDLS and CDR2 YYNGEE. This CDR3 contains 16 residues. Between the trimmed V and J ends, which lost 4 bases and 4 bases, there was a span of 20 bases. The CDR3 DNA reads as TGTGCCAGCAGCCCCGGGGGCGGGAGCTACGGAGAGACCCAGTACTTC. It encodes CASSPGGGSYGETQYF.

This sequence joins TRBV7-9 and TRBJ2-7; 9 bases are a match to TRBD1. The CDR3 totals 14 residues. The germline gives CDR1 SEHNR, CDR2 FQNEAQ (reference sequence). Trimming removed 2 bases from V and 2 bases from J; junction bases left unmatched: 1. In DNA, the CDR3 is TGTGCCAGCAGCTTATGGACAGGGGCCTACGAGCAGTACTTC. This translates into CASSLWTGAYEQYF.

This clone was seen more than once but under ten times. The rearrangement uses TRBV4-1 and TRBJ2-7; 11 nucleotides align to TRBD2. The CDR3 totals 16 residues. The V gene's germline CDR1 is MGHRA and CDR2 YSYEKL. V lost 3 bases to trimming and J lost 1 base; unmatched junction nucleotides: 5. This CDR3 is CASSQGLADRSYEQYF. The DNA of the CDR3 is TGCGCCAGCAGCCAGGGACTAGCGGATCGATCCTACGAGCAGTACTTC.

This clone appeared a few times. The rearrangement joins TRBV7-9 to TRBJ1-4; D is ambiguous. V was pared by 4 bases and J by 17 bases, with 17 bases between. The CDR3 contains 12 residues. Germline CDR1 reads SEHNR; CDR2 reads FQNEAQ (reference sequence). The CDR3 spells CASSSPDGEVFF. CDR3 in DNA: TGTGCCAGCAGCTCCCCGGATGGTGAGGTTTTTTTT. The full variable domain, its missing parts supplied by reference TRBV7-9 and TRBJ1-4, is DTGVSQNPRHKITKRGQNVTFRCDPISEHNRLYWYRQTLGQGPEFLTYFQNEAQLEKSRLLSDRFSAERPKGSFSTLEIQRTEQGDSAMYLCASSSPDGEVFFGSGTQLSVL.

This clone has more than one count but fewer than ten. This chain links TRBV28 with TRBJ2-7; 9 positions match TRBD1. The V gene's germline CDR1 is MDHEN and CDR2 SYDVKM. The ends lost 6 bases at V and 5 bases at J; junction bases unmatched: 8. The CDR3 covers 14 residues. CDR3 in DNA: TGTGCCAGCAGCCCCGGGACAGGGTACCACGAGCAGTACTTC. It translates to CASSPGTGYHEQYF.

The CDR3 region is CASSQGSYEQYF. CDR3 nucleotides: TGCGCCAGCAGTCAGGGCTCCTACGAGCAGTACTTC. The gene calls are TRBV10-1 and TRBJ2-7; tentative D call: TRBD1 (5 bases). Trimming left V 5 bases short and J 0 bases short, with 5 bases between. The V gene's germline CDR1 is WNHNN and CDR2 SYGVQD (reference sequence). The CDR3 is 12 amino acids.

V is TRBV7-3 and J is TRBJ2-2; 15 nucleotides line up with TRBD2. The length of the CDR3 is 19 residues. The V segment lost 2 bases and the J segment 2 bases; nucleotides outside the gene matches: 6. CDR1 and CDR2 from the germline V gene are SGHTA and FQGTGA. The CDR3 sequence: CASSLGLAGGPSNTGELFF. The CDR3 coding sequence is TGTGCCAGCAGCTTAGGACTAGCGGGAGGGCCCTCTAACACCGGGGAGCTGTTTTTT.

The CDR3 DNA follows: TGTGCCAGCTCTTCCGACAGGACTAGCGGCCATAATGAGCAGTTCTTC. It specifies CASSSDRTSGHNEQFF. The chain recombines TRBV18 with TRBJ2-1; TRBD2 aligns across 10 bases. Germline V gene sequence: CDR1 KGHSH, CDR2 LQKENI. V gave up 6 bases and J gave up 7 bases; unmatched junction bases: 12. The length of the CDR3 is 16 residues. Full variable domain (outside the CDR3, taken from reference TRBV18 and TRBJ2-1): NAGVMQNPRHLVRRRGQEARLRCSPMKGHSHVYWYRQLPEEGLKFMVYLQKENIIDESGMPKERFSAEFPKEGPSILRIQQVVRGDSAAYFCASSSDRTSGHNEQFFGPGTRLTVL.

This chain links TRBV2 with TRBJ1-5; tentatively, D is TRBD1 (6 bases). Germline V CDR1 and CDR2: SNHLY, FYNNEI. The CDR3 sequence is 13 residues long. V shed 2 bases and J shed 9 bases, with 11 bases lying between them. CDR3 nucleotides: TGTGCCAGCAGTGAAAGGGGGTTCGGGCCCCAGCATTTT. It is translated as CASSERGFGPQHF.

This clone has only a few counts. The rearrangement joins TRBV2 to TRBJ2-5, with a tentative D call TRBD1 (5 bases). V lost 5 bases and J lost 5, with 12 bases in between. This CDR3 has 13 residues. Germline V gene sequence: CDR1 SNHLY, CDR2 FYNNEI. The CDR3 DNA follows: TGTGCCAGCAGTTCCAGGGCCGTGGAGACCCAGTACTTC. This sequence encodes CASSSRAVETQYF.

The J gene is TRBJ1-5, the V gene TRBV30; 9 bases align to TRBD1. The CDR3 has 14 residues. The J segment lost 6 bases and the V segment lost 2 bases, leaving 5 bases of the junction unmatched. In germline, CDR1 is GTSNPN, CDR2 SVGIG (reference sequence). CDR3 sequence (DNA): TGTGCCTGGAGTTACAGGGGGCAGGGTCAGCCCCAGCATTTT. It encodes CAWSYRGQGQPQHF.